Below are 10 T cell receptor beta chains sequenced from a single sample in a study of T cell responses to AZD1222 COVID-19 vaccine. This table comes from immunoSEQ multiplex PCR, and its TCRdb copy is limited to in-frame clones, with some not included. The sample has 100,000 to 150,000 clones, about 89% seen once. The sequencing used peripheral blood, collected on day 0 of AZD1222 vaccination. Receptors originate from an adult in good health.

V is TRBV13 and J is TRBJ2-7; D might be TRBD1 (5 bases). V was cut by 3 bases and J by 2 bases, with 8 bases left in between. CDR1 is PRHDT and CDR2 is FYEKMQ in the germline V gene (reference sequence). This CDR3 has 13 residues. CDR3 loop: CASSLAGTYEQYF. The CDR3, as DNA: TGTGCCAGCAGCTTGGCAGGGACCTACGAGCAGTACTTC.

The chain uses TRBV7-9 and TRBJ1-1, with D possibly matching TRBD1 (5 bases). This CDR3 region has 13 residues. Trimming cost V 5 bases and J 1 base, with 8 bases left between them. Germline CDR1 SEHNR, CDR2 FQNEAQ (reference sequence). Here the CDR3 reads CASSTGRNTEAFF. The CDR3 bases are TGTGCCAGCAGCACGGGACGGAACACTGAAGCTTTCTTT.

The chain is built from TRBV7-9 and TRBJ2-1; D may be TRBD2 (7 bases). The CDR3 loop spans 18 amino acids. Germline V CDR1 and CDR2: SEHNR, FQNEAQ (reference sequence). Trimming took 7 bases from V and 1 from J, leaving 23 bases between them. CDR3 nucleotides: TGTGCCAGCACCAACAGGTCGGGGGGCCGGGGTTCCTACAATGAGCAGTTCTTC. Encoded protein: CASTNRSGGRGSYNEQFF.

The chain is built from TRBV19 and TRBJ2-7; 8 bases are shared with TRBD2. The CDR3 has 16 amino acids. The V segment lost 1 base and the J segment 1 base; nucleotides outside the gene matches: 6. Germline CDR1 is LNHDA and CDR2 is SQIVND (reference sequence). Written as DNA, the CDR3 is TGTGCCAGTAGTATAGGTTGGCGGGAGGCGTCCTACGAGCAGTACTTC. This gives the protein CASSIGWREASYEQYF.

The chain is built from TRBV9 and TRBJ2-7, with 9 bases aligning to TRBD1. Germline V lookup: CDR1 SGDLS, CDR2 YYNGEE. The CDR3 extends over 15 amino acids. The trim removed 0 bases at V and 6 bases at J, leaving 7 bases unmatched. The CDR3 DNA is TGTGCCAGCAGCGTAGGTGGGACAGGGCCCTCCGAGCAGTACTTC. The encoded protein is CASSVGGTGPSEQYF. Looking up the rest from reference TRBV9 and TRBJ2-7 gives the full variable domain: DSGVTQTPKHLITATGQRVTLRCSPRSGDLSVYWYQQSLDQGLQFLIQYYNGEERAKGNILERFSAQQFPDLHSELNLSSLELGDSALYFCASSVGGTGPSEQYFGPGTRLTVT.

The rearrangement links TRBV6-5 to TRBJ1-2, with 9 bases lining up with TRBD1. Trimming at V came to 7 bases and at J to 4 bases, leaving 7 bases not matched to a gene. This CDR3 comprises 14 residues. Germline V lookup: CDR1 MNHEY, CDR2 SVGAGI. The DNA for the CDR3 is TGTGCCAGCATTCCGGGACAGGGTACCTATGGCTACACCTTC. Encoded protein: CASIPGQGTYGYTF.

There are a few counts of this clone. DNA of the CDR3: TGTGCCACCAGTGATTCGCCGGGACAGGGGGTTACTGAAAAACTGTTTTTT. It specifies CATSDSPGQGVTEKLFF. The chain couples TRBV24-1 to TRBJ1-4; TRBD1 aligns across 11 bases. The CDR3 sequence is 17 residues long. CDR1 is KGHDR, CDR2 SFDVKD, per germline. V shed 2 bases and J 7 bases; nucleotides not matched to a gene: 8.

The rearrangement joins TRBV6-5 to TRBJ2-1, with D perhaps matching TRBD2 (5 bases). Germline loops: CDR1 MNHEY, CDR2 SVGAGI. V was shortened by 2 bases and J by 4 bases, with 12 bases between the two germline ends. This CDR3 has 15 residues. CDR3: CASSYERAGYNEQFF. CDR3 DNA sequence: TGTGCCAGCAGTTACGAGAGGGCCGGGTACAATGAGCAGTTCTTC.

V is TRBV27 and J is TRBJ2-5, with D uncertain. V lost 1 base and J lost 0, with 3 bases in between. The CDR3 covers 13 residues. Germline CDR1 reads MNHEY; CDR2 reads SMNVEV (reference sequence). CDR3 coding DNA: TGTGCCAGCAGTTTATATGACCAAGAGACCCAGTACTTC. It yields the protein CASSLYDQETQYF.

Points on this clone: This same CDR3 is encoded by further DNA sequences in the sample. The chain links TRBV5-1 to TRBJ2-7, with no clear D. The CDR3 runs to 11 residues. The V end lost 0 bases, the J end lost 3 bases, and 1 base lay between the germline ends. CDR1 is SGHRS and CDR2 is YFSETQ in the germline V gene. This chain's CDR3 is CASSLGYEQYF. The CDR3 DNA is TGCGCCAGCAGCTTGGGCTACGAGCAGTACTTC. The full variable domain, its missing parts supplied by reference TRBV5-1 and TRBJ2-7, is KAGVTQTPRYLIKTRGQQVTLSCSPISGHRSVSWYQQTPGQGLQFLFEYFSETQRNKGNFPGRFSGRQFSNSRSEMNVSTLELGDSALYLCASSLGYEQYFGPGTRLTVT.